The next 20 T cell receptor beta chains were all read from a single sample in a study of human T cells and chemical hapten exposure. One entry per CDR3 protein results from TCRdb running MiXCR on the RACE reads. This sample has approximately 32,000 distinct CDR3 sequences, with approximately 6% found just once. Time point given: patch test 3, about 24 weeks after DPC sensitization. Treatment reported: therapeutic diphenylcyclopropenone sensitization with weekly scalp DPC. Sequencing used whole blood, obtained in connection with sensitization to the hapten diphenylcyclopropenone (DPC). The origin of the receptors is a man aged 25-45 years with alopecia areata. Some clones in this sample may be carry-over from other donors' samples.

This clonotype was detected ten times or more. The rearrangement links TRBV12-5 to TRBJ2-2; the match to TRBD2 covers 9 bases. Losses at the gene ends were 0 bases for V and 0 bases for J; bases not matched to a gene: 5. Germline assignment: CDR1 LGHNT and CDR2 FRNRAP. The length of the CDR3 is 18 residues. CDR3 coding DNA: TGTGCTAGTGGTTTGGTATTACGACTAGCGGCGAACACCGGGGAGCTGTTTTTT. It specifies CASGLVLRLAANTGELFF. The variable domain in full, completed from reference TRBV12-5 and TRBJ2-2, reads DARVTQTPRHKVTEMGQEVTMRCQPILGHNTVFWYRQTMMQGLELLAYFRNRAPLDDSGMPKDRFSAEMPDATLATLKIQPSEPRDSAVYFCASGLVLRLAANTGELFFGEGSRLTVL.

This clonotype was picked up many times. The CDR3 DNA sequence: TGTGCCAGCAGCCTTCCGGCTACACGGGTTCAGTACTTC. Residues: CASSLPATRVQYF. This sequence joins TRBV28 and TRBJ2-4; D gene ambiguous. The V end lost 6 bases, the J end lost 11 bases, and 17 bases lay between the germline ends. CDR3 size: 13 residues. Germline V lookup: CDR1 MDHEN, CDR2 SYDVKM.

This clonotype was seen ten or more times. V gene TRBV7-9 combines with J gene TRBJ1-5, with D perhaps matching TRBD1 (6 bases). Germline V CDR1 and CDR2: SEHNR, FQNEAQ (reference sequence). V lost 4 bases to trimming and J lost 7 bases, with 17 bases between them. The CDR3 has 15 residues. Written as DNA, the CDR3 is TGTGCCAGCAGCTCGCAATATGAAGGGGGGCAGCCCCAGCATTTT. Translated, it gives CASSSQYEGGQPQHF.

This clonotype appeared a few times. CDR3 DNA sequence: TGTGCCATCAATCACGAAGCTGGCCAGCCCCAGCATTTT. Its translation is CAINHEAGQPQHF. The chain joins TRBV10-3 to TRBJ1-5; the D is unclear. The V end lost 7 bases, the J end lost 7 bases, and 14 bases lay between the germline ends. CDR1 is ENHRY, CDR2 SYGVKD, per germline. This CDR3 is 13 amino acids long.

This clonotype was recorded at least ten times. V is TRBV30 and J is TRBJ2-7, with D perhaps assigned TRBD1 or TRBD2 (5 bases each). Trimming took 3 bases from V and 6 from J, leaving 6 bases between them. Germline CDR1 and CDR2: GTSNPN and SVGIG (reference sequence). The CDR3 spans 10 residues. CDR3 coding DNA: TGTGCCTGGAGCGGGGCCGAGCAGTACTTC. Its protein is CAWSGAEQYF.

This clonotype was observed at least ten times. This chain joins TRBV7-2 and TRBJ2-7; 7 bases are shared with TRBD2. This CDR3 has 15 amino acids. CDR1 SGHTA and CDR2 FQGNSA come from the germline V gene. Germline trimming cut 2 bases from V and 2 bases from J; bases unmatched to any gene: 6. The CDR3 here is CASSLPPSGPYEQYF. The DNA of the CDR3 is TGTGCCAGCAGCTTACCCCCTAGCGGTCCCTACGAGCAGTACTTC.

This clonotype was recorded many times. The chain employs TRBV5-1 and TRBJ2-5; TRBD1 agrees at 7 bases. The CDR3 length is 14 residues. V lost 4 bases to trimming and J lost 3 bases; unmatched junction nucleotides: 6. Germline CDR1 reads SGHRS; CDR2 reads YFSETQ. The CDR3 protein is CASSTGTAKETQYF. The CDR3 coding sequence is TGCGCCAGCAGCACTGGGACAGCCAAAGAGACCCAGTACTTC.

This clonotype was counted many times. The genes are TRBV6-1 and TRBJ1-2; possibly TRBD1 for D (6 bases). The CDR3 runs to 11 residues. V was clipped by 2 bases and J by 14 bases, with 12 bases between them. In germline, CDR1 is MNHNS, CDR2 SASEGT. CDR3 residues: CASSEMGARTF. CDR3 nucleotides: TGTGCCAGCAGTGAAATGGGGGCGAGGACCTTC.

This clonotype was detected ten times or more. The chain combines TRBV4-1 with TRBJ1-4; D perhaps matches TRBD1 (6 bases). Germline values: CDR1 MGHRA, CDR2 YSYEKL. V lost 5 bases to trimming and J lost 7 bases, with 17 bases between them. The CDR3 extends over 15 amino acids. The CDR3 loop reads CASSRGHQATEKLFF. The CDR3 region has the DNA TGCGCCAGCAGCAGGGGACACCAAGCGACTGAAAAACTGTTTTTT.

This clonotype was seen ten or more times. The V call is TRBV29-1, the J call TRBJ2-3; perhaps TRBD1 as D (6 bases). Germline V gene lookup returns CDR1 SQVTM and CDR2 ANQGSEA. V was clipped by 2 bases and J by 4 bases, with 16 bases between them. The CDR3 runs to 15 residues. The CDR3 DNA sequence: TGCAGCGTTGAAAAAGGCCCAGGGGCTCCAGATACGCAGTATTTT. Its translation is CSVEKGPGAPDTQYF.

The CDR3 DNA sequence: TGTGCCAGCAGCTTAGTTGATCCCTACGAGCAGTACTTC. This translates into CASSLVDPYEQYF. V is TRBV7-8 and J is TRBJ2-7; D is unclear. The CDR3 is made up of 13 amino acids. CDR1 and CDR2 (germline): SGHVS, FQNEAQ. V lost 1 base and J lost 2, with 6 bases in between.

This clonotype occurred many times. V is TRBV30 and J is TRBJ2-1, with D unresolved. The germline CDR1 and CDR2 sequences are GTSNPN and SVGIG (reference sequence). The CDR3 has 12 residues. V shed 0 bases and J shed 7 bases, with 7 bases lying between them. CDR3 coding DNA: TGTGCCTGGAGTGTGATTTCAAATGAGCAGTTCTTC. It translates to CAWSVISNEQFF.

This chain uses TRBV7-8 with TRBJ1-4; D perhaps matches TRBD1 (5 bases). The germline gives CDR1 SGHVS, CDR2 FQNEAQ. Trimming took off 3 bases at V and 5 bases at J, with 19 bases between the two ends. The CDR3 runs to 17 residues. The DNA of the CDR3 is TGTGCCAGCAGCTTCTTTTTAACCGGGACGGAAAATGAAAAACTGTTTTTT. Protein: CASSFFLTGTENEKLFF. The full variable domain, completed using reference TRBV7-8 and TRBJ1-4, is GAGVSQSPRYKVAKRGQDVALRCDPISGHVSLFWYQQALGQGPEFLTYFQNEAQLDKSGLPSDRFFAERPEGSVSTLKIQRTQQEDSAVYLCASSFFLTGTENEKLFFGSGTQLSVL.

At least ten counts were recorded for this clonotype. V and J are TRBV7-9 and TRBJ2-3, with 7 nucleotides matching TRBD2. The germline V gene encodes CDR1 SEHNR and CDR2 FQNEAQ (reference sequence). This CDR3 spans 15 amino acids. Losses at the gene ends were 4 bases for V and 2 bases for J; bases not matched to a gene: 6. The CDR3 nucleotides read TGTGCCAGCAGCTCGATACGGGAGGTCACAGATACGCAGTATTTT. This codes for CASSSIREVTDTQYF.

This clonotype was detected many times. This chain uses TRBV20-1 with TRBJ1-6; possible D gene TRBD1, 6 bases. CDR3 length: 16 amino acids. V shed 4 bases and J shed 0 bases, with 13 bases lying between them. Germline CDR1 DFQATT, CDR2 SNEGSKA (reference sequence). The CDR3, as DNA: TGCAGTGCTACCAACAGGGCGAGCTCCTATAATTCACCCCTCCACTTT. Translation gives CSATNRASSYNSPLHF.

This clonotype was detected many times. This chain links TRBV2 with TRBJ2-2, with D perhaps TRBD1 (7 bases). Germline CDR1 reads SNHLY; CDR2 reads FYNNEI. The CDR3 has 13 amino acids. V was trimmed by 10 bases and J by 3 bases, leaving 12 bases between them. The CDR3 DNA reads TGTGCCACCAGGGGGGACTACACCGGGGAGCTGTTTTTT. Translation: CATRGDYTGELFF.

The chain carries TRBV6-5 and TRBJ2-7, with 10 nucleotides matching TRBD2. V shed 0 bases and J 2 bases; nucleotides not matched to a gene: 1. CDR1 is MNHEY and CDR2 is SVGAGI in the germline V gene. The length of the CDR3 is 15 residues. The CDR3 DNA reads TGTGCCAGCAGTTACTCGAGCGGGGGGGCCTACGAGCAGTACTTC. It encodes CASSYSSGGAYEQYF.

This clonotype has at least ten counts. The gene calls are TRBV27 and TRBJ1-5; the match to TRBD1 covers 8 bases. The CDR3 covers 14 residues. CDR1 MNHEY and CDR2 SMNVEV come from the germline V gene (reference sequence). V was clipped by 8 bases and J by 2 bases; unmatched bases: 5. The CDR3 protein is CASRQGAGNQPQHF. The CDR3 nucleotides read TGTGCCAGCCGTCAGGGGGCGGGCAATCAGCCCCAGCATTTT.

This clonotype appeared many times. This sequence joins TRBV6-5 and TRBJ1-3; perhaps TRBD1 as D (5 bases). Trimming pared 6 bases from V and 4 bases from J, leaving 16 bases between. This CDR3 has 15 amino acids. Germline V gene lookup returns CDR1 MNHEY and CDR2 SVGAGI. The CDR3 coding sequence is TGTGCCAGCAGGCGAGACAGTACCGCCGGAAACACCATATATTTT. Protein: CASRRDSTAGNTIYF.

This clonotype came up a few times. The chain employs TRBV29-1 and TRBJ2-7; D not resolved. The V end was cut by 5 bases, the J end by 4 bases, with 9 bases between. This CDR3 has 11 amino acids. Germline V gene data show CDR1 as SQVTM and CDR2 as ANQGSEA. CDR3 bases: TGCAGCGTTCGCAGCGCATACGAGCAGTACTTC. It yields the protein CSVRSAYEQYF.